Sequencing of this T cell receptor (beta chain) was carried out in a study of T cells in Graves' hyperthyroidism and ophthalmopathy. Regarding the study as a whole: A 13 V-J signature model discriminated ophthalmopathy versus stable hyperthyroidism. The blood repertoire included most of the expanded thyroid clonotypes above 0.001.

This clonotype was recorded a few times. Its antigen is unidentified. Germline loops: CDR1 SGDLS, CDR2 YYNGEE. Deletions cut 4 bases from V and 2 bases from J, with 13 bases between. The CDR3 sequence is 15 residues long. The TCR beta CDR3 regions underwent amplification using RNA transcripts as the source. The study used the HTBI primer set for a first-round RT-PCR of the TCR CDR3. TCRdb recomputed calls from the multiplex PCR reads with MiXCR, one row per CDR3 protein. This sample has hundreds of thousands of distinct CDR3 sequences, with 12% to 15% found just once. Exclusion of a patient resulted from uncontrolled infection, other autoimmune disease, pregnancy or lactation.

Sequencing was carried out using blood. V is TRBV9 and J is TRBJ1-5; weak D call: TRBD1 (5 bases). The TCR sequence derives from a woman younger than 35 with Graves' hyperthyroidism. Here the CDR3 reads CASSRAPGGNQPQHF. CDR3 sequence (DNA): TGTGCCAGCAGCCGAGCGCCGGGGGGCAATCAGCCCCAGCATTTT.